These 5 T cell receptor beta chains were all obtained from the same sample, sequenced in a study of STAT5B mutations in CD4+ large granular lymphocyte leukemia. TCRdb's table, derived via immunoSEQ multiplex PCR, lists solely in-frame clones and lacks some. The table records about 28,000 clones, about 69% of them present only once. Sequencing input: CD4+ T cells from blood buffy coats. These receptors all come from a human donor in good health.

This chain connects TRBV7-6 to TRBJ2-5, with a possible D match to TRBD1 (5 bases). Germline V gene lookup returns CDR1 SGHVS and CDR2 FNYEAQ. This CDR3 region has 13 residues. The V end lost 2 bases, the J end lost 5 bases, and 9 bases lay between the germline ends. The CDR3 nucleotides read TGTGCCAGCAGCTTATCAGGGATGGAGACCCAGTACTTC. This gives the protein CASSLSGMETQYF. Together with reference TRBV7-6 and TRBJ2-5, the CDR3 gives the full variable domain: GAGVSQSPRYKVTKRGQDVALRCDPISGHVSLYWYRQALGQGPEFLTYFNYEAQQDKSGLPNDRFSAERPEGSISTLTIQRTEQRDSAMYRCASSLSGMETQYFGPGTRLLVL.

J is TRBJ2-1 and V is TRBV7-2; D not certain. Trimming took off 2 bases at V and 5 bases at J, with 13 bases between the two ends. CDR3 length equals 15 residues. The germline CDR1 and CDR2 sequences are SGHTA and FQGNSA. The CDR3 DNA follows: TGTGCCAGCAGCTTAACGCGGCAAGTAAACAATGAGCAGTTCTTC. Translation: CASSLTRQVNNEQFF.

The CDR3 reads CASSPYVAGGNTIYF. The CDR3, as DNA: TGTGCCAGCTCACCTTATGTCGCTGGGGGAAACACCATATATTTT. J is TRBJ1-3 and V is TRBV18; no definite D call. Germline values: CDR1 KGHSH, CDR2 LQKENI. The CDR3 spans 15 residues. With 3 bases removed from V and 4 bases from J, the gap between germline ends came to 13 bases.

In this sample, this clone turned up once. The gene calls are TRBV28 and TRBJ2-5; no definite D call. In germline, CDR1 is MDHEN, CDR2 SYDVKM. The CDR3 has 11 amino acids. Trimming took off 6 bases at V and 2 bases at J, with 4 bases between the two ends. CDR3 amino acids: CASRDQETQYF. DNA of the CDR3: TGTGCCAGCAGAGATCAAGAGACCCAGTACTTC.

CDR3 bases: TGTGCCAGCTCACCACCCGGGACTAGCGGGAGCGCGAATACGCAGTATTTT. This encodes CASSPPGTSGSANTQYF. The chain joins TRBV18 to TRBJ2-3; 14 bases fit TRBD2. CDR3 size: 17 residues. Germline loops: CDR1 KGHSH, CDR2 LQKENI. The junction had 6 bases not matched to a gene; V was cut back by 0 bases and J by 7 bases.